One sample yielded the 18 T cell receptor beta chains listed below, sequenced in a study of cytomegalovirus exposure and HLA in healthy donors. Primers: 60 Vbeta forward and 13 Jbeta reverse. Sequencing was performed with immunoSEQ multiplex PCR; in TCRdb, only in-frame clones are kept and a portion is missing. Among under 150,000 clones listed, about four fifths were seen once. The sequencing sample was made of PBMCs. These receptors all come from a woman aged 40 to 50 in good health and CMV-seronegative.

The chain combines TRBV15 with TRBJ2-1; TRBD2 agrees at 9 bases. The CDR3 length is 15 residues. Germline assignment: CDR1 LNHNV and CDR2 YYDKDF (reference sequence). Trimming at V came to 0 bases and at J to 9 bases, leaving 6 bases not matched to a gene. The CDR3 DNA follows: TGTGCCACCAGCAGAGAGCGGGGGGGCCTGGGTGAGCAGTTCTTC. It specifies CATSRERGGLGEQFF.

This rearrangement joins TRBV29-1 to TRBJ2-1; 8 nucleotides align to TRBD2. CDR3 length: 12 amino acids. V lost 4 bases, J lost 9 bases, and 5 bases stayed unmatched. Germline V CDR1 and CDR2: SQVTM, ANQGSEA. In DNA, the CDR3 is TGCAGCGTTGTAGTAGCGGGGCTTGAGCAGTTCTTC. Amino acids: CSVVVAGLEQFF.

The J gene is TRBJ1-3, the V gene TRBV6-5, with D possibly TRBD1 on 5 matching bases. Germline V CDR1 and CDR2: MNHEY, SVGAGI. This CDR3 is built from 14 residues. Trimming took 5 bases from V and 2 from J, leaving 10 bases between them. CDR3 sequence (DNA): TGTGCCAGCAGTATAGGGGTAGCTGGAAACACCATATATTTT. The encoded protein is CASSIGVAGNTIYF.

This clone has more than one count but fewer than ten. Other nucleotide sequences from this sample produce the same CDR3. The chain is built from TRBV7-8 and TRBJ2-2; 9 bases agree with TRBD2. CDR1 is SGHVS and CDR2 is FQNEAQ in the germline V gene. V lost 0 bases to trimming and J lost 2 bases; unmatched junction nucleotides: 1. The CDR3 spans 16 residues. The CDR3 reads CASSLASGGNTGELFF. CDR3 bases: TGTGCCAGCAGCTTAGCTAGCGGGGGTAACACCGGGGAGCTGTTTTTT.

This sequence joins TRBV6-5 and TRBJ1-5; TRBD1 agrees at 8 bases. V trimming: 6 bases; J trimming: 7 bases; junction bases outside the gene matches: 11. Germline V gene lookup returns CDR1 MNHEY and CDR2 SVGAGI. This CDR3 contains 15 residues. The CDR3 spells CASSPDRVERQPQHF. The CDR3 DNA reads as TGTGCCAGCAGCCCGGACAGGGTGGAACGGCAGCCCCAGCATTTT.

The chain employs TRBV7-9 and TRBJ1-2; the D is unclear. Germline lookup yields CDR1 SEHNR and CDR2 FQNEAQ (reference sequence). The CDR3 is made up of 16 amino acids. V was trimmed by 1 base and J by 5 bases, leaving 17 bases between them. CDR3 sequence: CASSLGEAKTLYGYTF. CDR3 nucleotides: TGTGCCAGCAGCTTAGGCGAGGCAAAGACTCTTTATGGCTACACCTTC. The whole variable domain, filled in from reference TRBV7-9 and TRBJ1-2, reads DTGVSQNPRHKITKRGQNVTFRCDPISEHNRLYWYRQTLGQGPEFLTYFQNEAQLEKSRLLSDRFSAERPKGSFSTLEIQRTEQGDSAMYLCASSLGEAKTLYGYTFGSGTRLTVV.

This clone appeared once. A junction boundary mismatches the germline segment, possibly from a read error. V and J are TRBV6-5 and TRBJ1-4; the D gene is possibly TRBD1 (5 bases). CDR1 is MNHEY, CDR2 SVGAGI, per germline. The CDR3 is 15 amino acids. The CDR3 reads CASSHSGREGEKLFF. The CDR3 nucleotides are TGTGCCAGCAGTCACTCGGGCAGGGAAGGTGAAAAACTGTTTTTT.

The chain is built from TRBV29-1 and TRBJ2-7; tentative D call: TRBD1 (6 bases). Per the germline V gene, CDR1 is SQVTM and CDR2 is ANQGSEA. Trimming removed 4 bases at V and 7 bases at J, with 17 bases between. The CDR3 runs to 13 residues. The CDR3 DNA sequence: TGCAGCGTTGCCTCTGCAGGGGCAAGGGAGCAGTACTTC. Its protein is CSVASAGAREQYF.

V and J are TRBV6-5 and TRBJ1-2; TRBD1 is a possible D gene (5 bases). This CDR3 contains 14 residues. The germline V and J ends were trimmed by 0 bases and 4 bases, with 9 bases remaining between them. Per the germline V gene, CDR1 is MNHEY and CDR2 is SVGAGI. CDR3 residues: CASSYSGQFYGYTF. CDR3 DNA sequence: TGTGCCAGCAGTTACTCGGGGCAGTTCTATGGCTACACCTTC.

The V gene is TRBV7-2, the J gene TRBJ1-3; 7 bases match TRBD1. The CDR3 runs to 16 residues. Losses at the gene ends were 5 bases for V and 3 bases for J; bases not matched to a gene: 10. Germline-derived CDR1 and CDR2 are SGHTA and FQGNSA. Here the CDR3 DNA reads TGTGCCAGCAGCCACAGACAGGGTTTGGATGGAAACACCATATATTTT. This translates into CASSHRQGLDGNTIYF.

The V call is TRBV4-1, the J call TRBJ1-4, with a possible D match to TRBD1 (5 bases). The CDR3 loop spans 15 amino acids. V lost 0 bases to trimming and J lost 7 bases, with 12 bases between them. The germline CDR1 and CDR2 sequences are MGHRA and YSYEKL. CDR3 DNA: TGCGCCAGCAGCCAAGATATTGGGGGGGGTGAAAAACTGTTTTTT. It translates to CASSQDIGGGEKLFF.

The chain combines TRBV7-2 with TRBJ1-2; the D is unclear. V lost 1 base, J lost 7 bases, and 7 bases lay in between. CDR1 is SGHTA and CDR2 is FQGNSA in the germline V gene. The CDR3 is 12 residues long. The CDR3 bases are TGTGCCAGCAGCTTAGTTACAGTTGGCTACACCTTC. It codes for CASSLVTVGYTF.

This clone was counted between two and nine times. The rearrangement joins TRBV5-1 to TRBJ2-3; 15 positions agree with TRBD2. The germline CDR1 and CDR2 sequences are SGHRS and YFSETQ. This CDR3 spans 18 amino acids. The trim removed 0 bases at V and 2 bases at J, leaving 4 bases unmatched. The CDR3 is CASSLGGLAGGFTDTQYF. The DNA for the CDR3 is TGCGCCAGCAGCTTGGGGGGACTAGCGGGGGGATTCACAGATACGCAGTATTTT.

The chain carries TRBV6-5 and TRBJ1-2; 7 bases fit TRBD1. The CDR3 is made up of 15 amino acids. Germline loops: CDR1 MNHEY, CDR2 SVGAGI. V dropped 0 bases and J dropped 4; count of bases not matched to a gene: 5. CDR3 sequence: CASSYSNRGSYGYTF. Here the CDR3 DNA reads TGTGCCAGCAGTTACTCGAACAGGGGTTCCTATGGCTACACCTTC.

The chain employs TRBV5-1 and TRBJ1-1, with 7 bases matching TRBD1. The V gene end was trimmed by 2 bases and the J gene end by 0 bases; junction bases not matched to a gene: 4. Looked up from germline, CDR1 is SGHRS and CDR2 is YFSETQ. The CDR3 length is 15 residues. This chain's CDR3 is CASSLQGILNTEAFF. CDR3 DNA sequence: TGCGCCAGCAGCTTACAGGGGATCCTGAACACTGAAGCTTTCTTT. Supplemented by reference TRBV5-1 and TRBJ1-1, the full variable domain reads KAGVTQTPRYLIKTRGQQVTLSCSPISGHRSVSWYQQTPGQGLQFLFEYFSETQRNKGNFPGRFSGRQFSNSRSEMNVSTLELGDSALYLCASSLQGILNTEAFFGQGTRLTVV.

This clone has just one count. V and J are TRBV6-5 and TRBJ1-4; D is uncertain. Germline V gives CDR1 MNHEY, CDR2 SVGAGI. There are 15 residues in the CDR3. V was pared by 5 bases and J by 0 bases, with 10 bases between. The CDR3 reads CASSKTEATNEKLFF. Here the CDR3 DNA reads TGTGCCAGCAGTAAGACGGAGGCAACTAATGAAAAACTGTTTTTT.

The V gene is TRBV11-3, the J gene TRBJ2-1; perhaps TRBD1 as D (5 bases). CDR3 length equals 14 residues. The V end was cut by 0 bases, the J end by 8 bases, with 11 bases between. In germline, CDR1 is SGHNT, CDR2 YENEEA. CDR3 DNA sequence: TGTGCCAGCAGCTTAGAGCAGGGTAGCCATGAGCAGTTCTTC. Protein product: CASSLEQGSHEQFF.

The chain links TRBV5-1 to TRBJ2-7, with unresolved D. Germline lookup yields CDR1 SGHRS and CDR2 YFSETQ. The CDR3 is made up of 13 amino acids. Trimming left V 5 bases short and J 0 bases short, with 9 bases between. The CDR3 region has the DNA TGCGCCAGCAGTTCAACAGACTCCTACGAGCAGTACTTC. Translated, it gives CASSSTDSYEQYF.